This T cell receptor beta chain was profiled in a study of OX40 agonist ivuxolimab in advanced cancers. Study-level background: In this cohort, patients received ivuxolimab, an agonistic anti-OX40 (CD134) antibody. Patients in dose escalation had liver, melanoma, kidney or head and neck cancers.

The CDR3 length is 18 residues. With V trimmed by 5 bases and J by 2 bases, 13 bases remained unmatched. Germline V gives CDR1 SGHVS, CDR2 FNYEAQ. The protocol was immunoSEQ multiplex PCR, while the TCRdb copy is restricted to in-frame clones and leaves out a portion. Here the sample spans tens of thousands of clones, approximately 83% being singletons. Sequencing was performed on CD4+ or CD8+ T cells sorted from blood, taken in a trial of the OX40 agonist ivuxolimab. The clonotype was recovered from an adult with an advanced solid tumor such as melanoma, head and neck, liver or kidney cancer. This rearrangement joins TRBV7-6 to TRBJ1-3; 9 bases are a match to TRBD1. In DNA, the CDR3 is TGTGCCAGCAGCCTTCGGACAGGGGTACCCAGGGCTGGAAACACCATATATTTT. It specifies CASSLRTGVPRAGNTIYF.